The 17 T cell receptor beta chains given below trace back to one sample, sequenced in a study of blood T cell repertoires in COVID-19 (dated by TCRdb to 2020 to 2021). Receptor libraries were prepared by the immunoSEQ multiplex PCR assay. The immuneACCESS repertoire file appears here via TCRdb, limited to in-frame rearrangements. These files lack a portion of the clones; in checked studies, under half of the deficit traces to unresolved V genes, and the cause of the others is not known. Recorded for this sample are over 20,000 clones; roughly 91% of them occurred a single time. 18% of the sample belongs to the ten largest clones. Sequenced material: peripheral blood. The receptor set was obtained from a man between 65 and 85 years old with active COVID-19.

This chain links TRBV19 with TRBJ2-5; 7 bases fit TRBD1. Germline trimming cut 4 bases from V and 5 bases from J; bases unmatched to any gene: 10. The CDR3 has 15 residues. Germline V lookup: CDR1 LNHDA, CDR2 SQIVND (reference sequence). The CDR3 sequence is CASSNNRGLGETQYF. In DNA form, the CDR3 reads TGTGCCAGTAGTAACAACAGGGGCCTGGGGGAGACCCAGTACTTC.

This clone was observed a handful of times. V gene TRBV5-8 combines with J gene TRBJ1-2; D is uncertain. CDR1 and CDR2 (germline): SGHTS, YDEGEE. The CDR3 sequence is 11 residues long. Trimming removed 4 bases at V and 9 bases at J, with 10 bases between. The CDR3 DNA follows: TGTGCCAGCAGCCCACTCCTGAGCTACACCTTC. Residues: CASSPLLSYTF. Combining the CDR3 with reference TRBV5-8 and TRBJ1-2 gives the whole variable domain EAGVTQSPTHLIKTRGQQATLRCSPISGHTSVYWYQQALGLGLQFLLWYDEGEERNRGNFPPRFSGRQFPNYSSELNVNALELEDSALYLCASSPLLSYTFGSGTRLTVV.

The chain couples TRBV10-1 to TRBJ1-1; D remains unclear. The CDR3 is made up of 14 amino acids. Per the germline V gene, CDR1 is WNHNN and CDR2 is SYGVQD (reference sequence). Trimming took off 2 bases at V and 5 bases at J, with 12 bases between the two ends. The CDR3 is CASSERPEGTEAFF. The CDR3, as DNA: TGCGCCAGCAGTGAGAGACCGGAGGGAACTGAAGCTTTCTTT.

The V gene is TRBV15, the J gene TRBJ1-5, with D perhaps matching TRBD1 (5 bases). This CDR3 is 17 amino acids long. The V and J ends lost 0 bases and 4 bases respectively, with 16 bases between them. Germline V gives CDR1 LNHNV, CDR2 YYDKDF (reference sequence). CDR3 sequence reads: CATSREVGPSGNQPQHF. The CDR3 bases are TGTGCCACCAGCAGAGAAGTTGGACCCTCAGGGAATCAGCCCCAGCATTTT.

This clone has a single count. In nucleotides, the CDR3 is TGCGCCAGCAGCTGGGAGTTCGGGGCCGGGGAGCTGTTTTTT. Its translation: CASSWEFGAGELFF. The chain employs TRBV5-1 and TRBJ2-2; perhaps TRBD2 as D (5 bases). CDR1 and CDR2 (germline): SGHRS, YFSETQ. The CDR3 totals 14 residues. Trimming pared 3 bases from V and 6 bases from J, leaving 12 bases between.

The rearrangement joins TRBV2 to TRBJ2-7, with D perhaps matching TRBD2 (6 bases). CDR3 length: 14 residues. Germline V gene data show CDR1 as SNHLY and CDR2 as FYNNEI. V was cut by 6 bases and J by 4 bases, with 16 bases left in between. This CDR3 is CASSSGGSSYEQYF. The CDR3 bases are TGTGCCAGCAGCTCCGGGGGATCATCATACGAGCAGTACTTC.

This clone was found once. The V gene is TRBV5-1, the J gene TRBJ2-3; 12 bases are shared with TRBD2. The CDR3 totals 18 residues. V gave up 0 bases and J gave up 4 bases; unmatched junction bases: 9. Germline CDR1 reads SGHRS; CDR2 reads YFSETQ. The CDR3 DNA is TGCGCCAGCAGCTTGGCAGCTAGCGGGGGGGCAGCCGCAGATACGCAGTATTTT. Translated, it gives CASSLAASGGAAADTQYF.

The chain employs TRBV7-2 and TRBJ2-7; 14 bases line up with TRBD2. V lost 3 bases and J lost 0; bases outside the gene matches: 7. CDR1 SGHTA and CDR2 FQGNSA come from the germline V gene. The CDR3 is 18 amino acids. Here the CDR3 DNA reads TGTGCCAGCAGCTTTAGGGGACTAGCGGGAGTCTTCTCCTACGAGCAGTACTTC. It translates to CASSFRGLAGVFSYEQYF.

The rearrangement uses TRBV29-1 and TRBJ1-1; TRBD1 is a possible D gene (6 bases). Per germline, CDR1 SQVTM and CDR2 ANQGSEA. V lost 2 bases, J lost 3 bases, and 10 bases lay in between. The CDR3 is 13 amino acids. Here the CDR3 DNA reads TGCAGCGTTGAAAGGGGACAAGACACTGAAGCTTTCTTT. This gives the protein CSVERGQDTEAFF.

The chain employs TRBV2 and TRBJ1-2; no clear D. Germline CDR1 SNHLY, CDR2 FYNNEI. Trimming shortened V by 1 base and J by 5 bases, and 17 bases separated the two germline ends. CDR3 length: 16 amino acids. The CDR3, as DNA: TGTGCCAGCAGTGAAGTTTCTTTACGAACACGATATGGCTACACCTTC. This sequence encodes CASSEVSLRTRYGYTF.

The chain has TRBV18 and TRBJ1-6; D perhaps matches TRBD1 (5 bases). V dropped 3 bases and J dropped 7 bases, with 13 bases sitting between them. CDR1 is KGHSH, CDR2 LQKENI, per germline. The CDR3 totals 15 residues. CDR3 DNA sequence: TGTGCCAGCTCACCCGAGACAGTCGACAATTCACCCCTCCACTTT. Translation gives CASSPETVDNSPLHF.

V and J are TRBV27 and TRBJ1-5; D is ambiguous. Germline V lookup: CDR1 MNHEY, CDR2 SMNVEV (reference sequence). The CDR3 is 15 residues long. V lost 5 bases and J lost 0, with 11 bases in between. Here the CDR3 DNA reads TGTGCCAGCAGTCGGGGAGGGTCTAGCAATCAGCCCCAGCATTTT. This codes for CASSRGGSSNQPQHF.

The genes are TRBV6-5 and TRBJ2-7, with a tentative D call TRBD1 (6 bases). V lost 5 bases to trimming and J lost 6 bases, with 14 bases between them. CDR1 is MNHEY and CDR2 is SVGAGI in the germline V gene. CDR3 length: 13 residues. CDR3 coding DNA: TGTGCCAGCAGTCAACAGGGCCTCTCCGAGCAGTACTTC. Translation gives CASSQQGLSEQYF.

This chain connects TRBV7-2 to TRBJ2-7; D not resolved. The CDR3 covers 17 residues. Looked up from germline, CDR1 is SGHTA and CDR2 is FQGNSA. The V gene lost 2 bases and the J gene lost 2 bases, with 19 bases spanning the gap. CDR3 DNA: TGTGCCAGCAGCTTACAACTTACACGCGGAGTACCCTACGAGCAGTACTTC. The encoded protein is CASSLQLTRGVPYEQYF.

The chain combines TRBV9 with TRBJ2-5, with TRBD2 matching 12 bases. Germline V gene data show CDR1 as SGDLS and CDR2 as YYNGEE. This CDR3 region has 17 residues. The V and J ends lost 0 bases and 4 bases, in that order; junction bases with no gene match: 7. The CDR3 reads CASSVGASGGAVETQYF. The CDR3 coding sequence is TGTGCCAGCAGCGTAGGAGCTAGCGGGGGGGCCGTAGAGACCCAGTACTTC.

The chain uses TRBV4-2 and TRBJ2-1; TRBD2 matches at 10 bases. Unmatched junction bases numbered 10, after V lost 6 bases and J lost 5 bases. The germline gives CDR1 LGHNA, CDR2 YNFKEQ. The CDR3 is 16 amino acids. CDR3 in DNA: TGTGCCAGCAGACAACTAGCGGGATCGCCTAACAATGAGCAGTTCTTC. Translating gives CASRQLAGSPNNEQFF.

This clone was picked up one time. CDR3 nucleotide sequence: TGTGCCAGCAGCTTAGAAGAGAAGGGCTACACCTTC. This gives the protein CASSLEEKGYTF. The chain links TRBV7-9 to TRBJ1-2; D gene uncertain. V lost 1 base to trimming and J lost 8 bases, with 8 bases between them. The CDR3 loop spans 12 amino acids. Germline V gene data show CDR1 as SEHNR and CDR2 as FQNEAQ (reference sequence).